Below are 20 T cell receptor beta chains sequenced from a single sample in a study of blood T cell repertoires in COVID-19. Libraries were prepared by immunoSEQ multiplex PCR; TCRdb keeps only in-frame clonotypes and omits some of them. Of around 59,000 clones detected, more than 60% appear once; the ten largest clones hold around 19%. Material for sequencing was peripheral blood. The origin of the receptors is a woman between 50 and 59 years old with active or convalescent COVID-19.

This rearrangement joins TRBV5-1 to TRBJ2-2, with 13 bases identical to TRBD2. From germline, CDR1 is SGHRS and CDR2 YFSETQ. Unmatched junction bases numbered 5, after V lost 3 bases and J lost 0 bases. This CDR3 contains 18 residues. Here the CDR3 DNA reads TGCGCCAGCAGCTGGACTAGCGGGAGACCTTCGAACACCGGGGAGCTGTTTTTT. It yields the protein CASSWTSGRPSNTGELFF.

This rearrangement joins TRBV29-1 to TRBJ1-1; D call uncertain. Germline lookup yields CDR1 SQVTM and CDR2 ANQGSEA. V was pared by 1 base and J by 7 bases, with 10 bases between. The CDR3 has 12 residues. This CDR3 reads CSVEGPNYEAFF. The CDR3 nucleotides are TGCAGCGTTGAAGGTCCGAACTATGAAGCTTTCTTT. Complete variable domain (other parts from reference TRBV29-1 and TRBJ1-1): SAVISQKPSRDICQRGTSLTIQCQVDSQVTMMFWYRQQPGQSLTLIATANQGSEATYESGFVIDKFPISRPNLTFSTLTVSNMSPEDSSIYLCSVEGPNYEAFFGQGTRLTVV.

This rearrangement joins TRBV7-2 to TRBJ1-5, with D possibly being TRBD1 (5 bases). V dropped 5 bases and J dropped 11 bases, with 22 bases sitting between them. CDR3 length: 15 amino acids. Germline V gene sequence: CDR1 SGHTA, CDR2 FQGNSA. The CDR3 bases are TGTGCCAGCAGCCAACAGAGTGGAGGGACGGGGGCCCAGCATTTT. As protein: CASSQQSGGTGAQHF.

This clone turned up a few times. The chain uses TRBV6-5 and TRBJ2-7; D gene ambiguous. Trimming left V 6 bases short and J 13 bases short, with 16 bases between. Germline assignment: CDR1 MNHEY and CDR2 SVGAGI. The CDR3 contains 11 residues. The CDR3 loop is CASRDAGSCYF. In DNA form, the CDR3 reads TGTGCCAGCAGGGATGCCGGGTCCTGTTACTTC.

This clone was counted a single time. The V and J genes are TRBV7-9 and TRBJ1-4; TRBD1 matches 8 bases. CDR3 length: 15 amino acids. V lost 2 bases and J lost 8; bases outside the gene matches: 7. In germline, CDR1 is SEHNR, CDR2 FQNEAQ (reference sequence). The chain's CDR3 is CASSLRQGFGEKLFF. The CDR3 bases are TGTGCCAGCAGCTTAAGACAGGGGTTTGGAGAAAAACTGTTTTTT.

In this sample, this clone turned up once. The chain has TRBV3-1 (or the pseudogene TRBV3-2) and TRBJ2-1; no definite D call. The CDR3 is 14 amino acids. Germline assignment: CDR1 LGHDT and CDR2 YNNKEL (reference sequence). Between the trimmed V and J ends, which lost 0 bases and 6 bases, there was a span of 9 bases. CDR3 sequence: CASSQDNVGNEQFF. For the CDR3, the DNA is TGTGCCAGCAGCCAAGATAACGTCGGCAATGAGCAGTTCTTC.

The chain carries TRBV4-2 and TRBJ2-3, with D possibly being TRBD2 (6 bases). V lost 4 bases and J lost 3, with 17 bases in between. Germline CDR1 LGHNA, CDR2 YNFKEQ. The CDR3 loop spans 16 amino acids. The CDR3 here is CASSPGVGVTTDTQYF. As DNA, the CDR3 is TGTGCCAGCAGCCCGGGAGTGGGAGTGACGACAGATACGCAGTATTTT.

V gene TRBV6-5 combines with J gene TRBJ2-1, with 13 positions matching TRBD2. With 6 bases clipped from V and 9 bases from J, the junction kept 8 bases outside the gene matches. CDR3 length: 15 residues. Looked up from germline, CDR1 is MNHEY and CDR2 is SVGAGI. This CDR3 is CASSHTSGRVSEQFF. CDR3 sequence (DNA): TGTGCCAGCAGCCACACTAGCGGGAGGGTTAGTGAGCAGTTCTTC.

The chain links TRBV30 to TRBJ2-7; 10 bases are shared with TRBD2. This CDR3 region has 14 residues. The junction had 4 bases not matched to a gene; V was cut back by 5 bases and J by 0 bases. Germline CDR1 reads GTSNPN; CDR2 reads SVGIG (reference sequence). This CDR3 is CAWSSGSFSYEQYF. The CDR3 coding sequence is TGTGCCTGGTCTAGCGGGAGTTTCTCCTACGAGCAGTACTTC.

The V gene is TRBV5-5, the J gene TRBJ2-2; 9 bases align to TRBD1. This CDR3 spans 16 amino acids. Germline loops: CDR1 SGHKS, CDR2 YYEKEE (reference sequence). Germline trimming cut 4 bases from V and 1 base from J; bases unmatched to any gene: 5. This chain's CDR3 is CASSRTGVGNTGELFF. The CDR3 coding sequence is TGTGCCAGCAGCCGGACAGGGGTCGGGAACACCGGGGAGCTGTTTTTT.

For the CDR3, the DNA is TGTGCCAGCAGCCCGCTCCTGGGGGCAAAGACCCAGTACTTC. This translates into CASSPLLGAKTQYF. The genes are TRBV14 and TRBJ2-5, with a tentative D call TRBD1 (6 bases). Deletions cut 4 bases from V and 6 bases from J, with 15 bases between. CDR1 and CDR2 from the germline V gene are SGHDN and FVKESK. The CDR3 sequence is 14 residues long.

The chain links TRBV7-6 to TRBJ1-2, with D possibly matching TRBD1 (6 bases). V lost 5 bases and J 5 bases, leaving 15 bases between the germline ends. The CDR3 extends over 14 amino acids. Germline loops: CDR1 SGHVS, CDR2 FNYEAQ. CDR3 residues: CASSPLDSWYGYTF. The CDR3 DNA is TGTGCCAGCAGCCCACTGGACAGTTGGTATGGCTACACCTTC. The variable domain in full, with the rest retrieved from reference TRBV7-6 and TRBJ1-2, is GAGVSQSPRYKVTKRGQDVALRCDPISGHVSLYWYRQALGQGPEFLTYFNYEAQQDKSGLPNDRFSAERPEGSISTLTIQRTEQRDSAMYRCASSPLDSWYGYTFGSGTRLTVV.

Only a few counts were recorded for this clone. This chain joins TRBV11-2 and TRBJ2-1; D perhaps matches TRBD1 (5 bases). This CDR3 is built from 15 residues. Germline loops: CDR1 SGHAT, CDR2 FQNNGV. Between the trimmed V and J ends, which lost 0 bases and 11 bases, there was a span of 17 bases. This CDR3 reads CASSLDRPGPKKQFF. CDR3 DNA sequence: TGTGCCAGCAGCTTAGATCGGCCAGGGCCTAAGAAGCAGTTCTTC.

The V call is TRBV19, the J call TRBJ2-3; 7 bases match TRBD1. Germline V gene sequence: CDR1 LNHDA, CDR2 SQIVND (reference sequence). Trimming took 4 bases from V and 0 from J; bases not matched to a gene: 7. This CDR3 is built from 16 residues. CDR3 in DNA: TGTGCCAGTAGTACCGGGACAGACTATAGCACAGATACGCAGTATTTT. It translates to CASSTGTDYSTDTQYF.

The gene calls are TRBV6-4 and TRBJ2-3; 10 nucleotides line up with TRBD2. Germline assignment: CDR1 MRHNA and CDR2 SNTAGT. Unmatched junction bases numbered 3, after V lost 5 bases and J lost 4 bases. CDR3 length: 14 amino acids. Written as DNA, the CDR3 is TGTGCCAGCAGTCCGGGACTAGCGTCAGATACGCAGTATTTT. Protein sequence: CASSPGLASDTQYF.

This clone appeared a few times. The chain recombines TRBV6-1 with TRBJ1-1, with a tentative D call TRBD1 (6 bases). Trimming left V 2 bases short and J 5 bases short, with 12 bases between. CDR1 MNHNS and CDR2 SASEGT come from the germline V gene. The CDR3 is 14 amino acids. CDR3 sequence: CASSETVRGTEAFF. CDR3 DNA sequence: TGTGCCAGCAGTGAAACGGTCAGGGGTACTGAAGCTTTCTTT.

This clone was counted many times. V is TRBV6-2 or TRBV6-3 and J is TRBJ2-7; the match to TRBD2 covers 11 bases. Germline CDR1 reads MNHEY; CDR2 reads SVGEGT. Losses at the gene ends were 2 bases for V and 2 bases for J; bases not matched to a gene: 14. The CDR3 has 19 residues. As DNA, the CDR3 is TGTGCCAGCAGTTACGGGAGAGGGCTAGCGGGAGGTACGACCTACGAGCAGTACTTC. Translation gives CASSYGRGLAGGTTYEQYF.

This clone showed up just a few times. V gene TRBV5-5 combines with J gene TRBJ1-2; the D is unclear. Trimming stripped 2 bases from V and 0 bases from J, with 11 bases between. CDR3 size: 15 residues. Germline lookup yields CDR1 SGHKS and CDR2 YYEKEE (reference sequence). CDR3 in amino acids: CASSLNSWSNYGYTF. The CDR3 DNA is TGTGCCAGCAGCTTAAACAGCTGGTCTAACTATGGCTACACCTTC.

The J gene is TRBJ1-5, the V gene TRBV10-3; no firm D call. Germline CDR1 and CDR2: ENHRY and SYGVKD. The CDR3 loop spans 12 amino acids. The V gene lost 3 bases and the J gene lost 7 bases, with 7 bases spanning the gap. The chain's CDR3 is CAISDVAQPQHF. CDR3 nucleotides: TGTGCCATCAGTGACGTCGCGCAGCCCCAGCATTTT.

CDR3 loop: CAIMDRDRGYEQYF. CDR3 coding DNA: TGTGCCATCATGGATCGGGACAGGGGGTACGAGCAGTACTTC. This chain connects TRBV10-3 to TRBJ2-7, with 11 bases identical to TRBD1. In germline, CDR1 is ENHRY, CDR2 SYGVKD. J was trimmed by 4 bases and V by 7 bases; bases with no gene match: 6. This CDR3 spans 14 amino acids.